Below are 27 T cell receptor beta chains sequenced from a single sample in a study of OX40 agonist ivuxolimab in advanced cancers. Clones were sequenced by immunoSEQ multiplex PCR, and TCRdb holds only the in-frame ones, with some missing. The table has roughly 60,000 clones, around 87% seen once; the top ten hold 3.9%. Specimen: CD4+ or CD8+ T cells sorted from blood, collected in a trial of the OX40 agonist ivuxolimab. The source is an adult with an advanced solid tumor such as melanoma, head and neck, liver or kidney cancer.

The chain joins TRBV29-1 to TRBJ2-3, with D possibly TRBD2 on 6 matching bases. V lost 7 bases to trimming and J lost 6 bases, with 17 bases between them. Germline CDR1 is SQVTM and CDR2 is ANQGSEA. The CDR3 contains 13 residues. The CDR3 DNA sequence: TGCAGCGCCTCTAGCGTGGGGGTCGATACGCAGTATTTT. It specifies CSASSVGVDTQYF.

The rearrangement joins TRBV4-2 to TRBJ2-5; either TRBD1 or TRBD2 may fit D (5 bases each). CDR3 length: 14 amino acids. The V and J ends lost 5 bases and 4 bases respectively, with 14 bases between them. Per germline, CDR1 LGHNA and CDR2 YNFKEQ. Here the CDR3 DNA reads TGTGCCAGCAGCTTGGCCGGGGCGGGAGAGACCCAGTACTTC. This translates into CASSLAGAGETQYF.

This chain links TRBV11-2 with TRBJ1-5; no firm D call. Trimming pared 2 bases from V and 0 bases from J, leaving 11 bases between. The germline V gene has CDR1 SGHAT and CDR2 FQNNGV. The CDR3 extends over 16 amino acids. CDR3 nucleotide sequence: TGTGCCAGCAGCTTAAAGGAGGATTATAGCAATCAGCCCCAGCATTTT. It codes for CASSLKEDYSNQPQHF.

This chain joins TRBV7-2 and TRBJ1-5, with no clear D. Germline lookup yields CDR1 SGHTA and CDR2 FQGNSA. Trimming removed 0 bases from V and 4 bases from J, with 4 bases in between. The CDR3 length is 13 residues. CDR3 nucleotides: TGTGCCAGCAGCTTAGCGCAGAATCAGCCCCAGCATTTT. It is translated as CASSLAQNQPQHF.

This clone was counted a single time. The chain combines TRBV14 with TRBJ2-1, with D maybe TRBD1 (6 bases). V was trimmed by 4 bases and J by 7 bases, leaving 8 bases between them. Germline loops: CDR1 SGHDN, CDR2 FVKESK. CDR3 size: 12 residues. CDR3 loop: CASSPTGNEQFF. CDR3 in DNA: TGTGCCAGCAGCCCTACAGGGAATGAGCAGTTCTTC.

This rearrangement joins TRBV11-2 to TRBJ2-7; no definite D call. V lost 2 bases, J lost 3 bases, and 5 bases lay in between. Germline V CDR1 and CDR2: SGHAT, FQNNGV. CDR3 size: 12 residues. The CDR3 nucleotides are TGTGCCAGCAGCTTAAGTATCTACGAGCAGTACTTC. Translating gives CASSLSIYEQYF.

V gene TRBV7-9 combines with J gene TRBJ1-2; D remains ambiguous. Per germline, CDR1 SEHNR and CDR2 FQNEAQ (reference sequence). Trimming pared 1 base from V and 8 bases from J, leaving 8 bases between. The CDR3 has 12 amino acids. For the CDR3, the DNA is TGTGCCAGCAGCTTAGACGCGGGCGGCTACACCTTC. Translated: CASSLDAGGYTF.

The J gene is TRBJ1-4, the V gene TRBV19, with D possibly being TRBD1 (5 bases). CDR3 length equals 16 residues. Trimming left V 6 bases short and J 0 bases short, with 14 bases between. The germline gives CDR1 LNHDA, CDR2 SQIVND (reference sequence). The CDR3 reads CASSLGTAATNEKLFF. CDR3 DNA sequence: TGTGCCAGTAGCCTAGGGACGGCTGCAACTAATGAAAAACTGTTTTTT.

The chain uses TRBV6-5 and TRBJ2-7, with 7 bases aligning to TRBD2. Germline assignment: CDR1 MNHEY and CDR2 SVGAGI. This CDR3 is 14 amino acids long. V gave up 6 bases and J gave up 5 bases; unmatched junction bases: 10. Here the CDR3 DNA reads TGTGCCAGCAGGCGGGAGAAAAGGTACCACGAGCAGTACTTC. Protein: CASRREKRYHEQYF.

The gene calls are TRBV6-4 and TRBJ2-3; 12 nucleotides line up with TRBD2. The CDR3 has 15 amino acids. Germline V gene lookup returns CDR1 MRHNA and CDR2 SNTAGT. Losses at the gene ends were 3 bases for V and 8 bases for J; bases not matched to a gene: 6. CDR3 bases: TGTGCCAGCAGTGAAGCTAGCGGGGGGGCAGGTACGCAGTATTTT. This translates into CASSEASGGAGTQYF.

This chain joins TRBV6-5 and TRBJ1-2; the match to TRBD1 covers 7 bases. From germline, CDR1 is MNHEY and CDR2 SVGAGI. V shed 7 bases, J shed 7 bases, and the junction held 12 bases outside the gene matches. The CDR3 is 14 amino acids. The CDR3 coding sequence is TGTGCCAGCACCCAGGGACAGCCGAGGGCTGGCTACACCTTC. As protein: CASTQGQPRAGYTF.

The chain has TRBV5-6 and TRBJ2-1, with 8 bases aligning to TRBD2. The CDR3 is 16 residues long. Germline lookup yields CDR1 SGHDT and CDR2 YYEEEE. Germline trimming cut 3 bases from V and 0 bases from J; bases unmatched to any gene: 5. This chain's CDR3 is CASSWVAGSSYNEQFF. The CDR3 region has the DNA TGTGCCAGCAGCTGGGTAGCGGGGAGCTCCTACAATGAGCAGTTCTTC.

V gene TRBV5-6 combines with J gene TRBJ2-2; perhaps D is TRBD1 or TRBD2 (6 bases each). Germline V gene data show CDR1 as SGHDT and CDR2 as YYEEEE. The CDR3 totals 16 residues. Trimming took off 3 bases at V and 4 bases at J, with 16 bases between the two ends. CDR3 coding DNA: TGTGCCAGCAGCTATGGGGGGCAACCTCTCACCGGGGAGCTGTTTTTT. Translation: CASSYGGQPLTGELFF.

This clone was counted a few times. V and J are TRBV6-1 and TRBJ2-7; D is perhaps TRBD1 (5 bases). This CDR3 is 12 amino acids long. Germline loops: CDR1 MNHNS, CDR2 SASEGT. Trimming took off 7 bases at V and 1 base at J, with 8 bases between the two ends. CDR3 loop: CASKGPSYEQYF. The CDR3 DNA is TGTGCCAGCAAGGGGCCATCCTACGAGCAGTACTTC.

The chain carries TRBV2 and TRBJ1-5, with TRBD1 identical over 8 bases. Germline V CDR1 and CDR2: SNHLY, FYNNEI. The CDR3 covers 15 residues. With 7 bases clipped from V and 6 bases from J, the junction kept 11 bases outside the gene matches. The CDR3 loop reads CASKKDSGGFQPQHF. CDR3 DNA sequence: TGTGCCAGCAAAAAAGACTCAGGGGGCTTTCAGCCCCAGCATTTT.

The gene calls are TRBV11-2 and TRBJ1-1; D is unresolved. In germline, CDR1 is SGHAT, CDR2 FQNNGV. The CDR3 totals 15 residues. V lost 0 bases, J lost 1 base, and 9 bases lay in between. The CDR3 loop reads CASSLDPDGNTEAFF. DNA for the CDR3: TGTGCCAGCAGCTTAGATCCCGACGGGAACACTGAAGCTTTCTTT.

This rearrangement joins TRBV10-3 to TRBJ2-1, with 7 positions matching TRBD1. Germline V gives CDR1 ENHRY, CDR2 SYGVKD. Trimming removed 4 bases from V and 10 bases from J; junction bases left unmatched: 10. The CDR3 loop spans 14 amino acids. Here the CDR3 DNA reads TGTGCCATCAGTGTCGCCGATGGGGACAGCGAGCAGTTCTTC. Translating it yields CAISVADGDSEQFF.

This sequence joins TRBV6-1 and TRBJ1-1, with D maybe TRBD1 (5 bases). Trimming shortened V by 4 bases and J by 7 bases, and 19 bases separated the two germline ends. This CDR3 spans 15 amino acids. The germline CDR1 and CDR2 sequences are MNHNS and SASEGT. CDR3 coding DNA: TGTGCCAGCAGTGGCGGGACCGCGGCTCCGGATGAAGCTTTCTTT. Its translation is CASSGGTAAPDEAFF.

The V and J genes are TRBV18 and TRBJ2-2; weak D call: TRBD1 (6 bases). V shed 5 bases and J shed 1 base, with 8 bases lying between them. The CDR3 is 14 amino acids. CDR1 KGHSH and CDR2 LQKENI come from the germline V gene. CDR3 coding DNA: TGTGCCAGCTCAAGGACAGAGAACACCGGGGAGCTGTTTTTT. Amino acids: CASSRTENTGELFF.

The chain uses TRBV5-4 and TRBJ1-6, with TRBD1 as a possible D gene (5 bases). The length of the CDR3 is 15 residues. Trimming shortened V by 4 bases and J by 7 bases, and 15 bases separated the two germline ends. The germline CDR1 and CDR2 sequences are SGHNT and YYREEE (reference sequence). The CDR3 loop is CASSQVGVRNSPLHF. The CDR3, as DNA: TGTGCCAGCAGCCAGGTGGGGGTGCGAAATTCACCCCTCCACTTT.

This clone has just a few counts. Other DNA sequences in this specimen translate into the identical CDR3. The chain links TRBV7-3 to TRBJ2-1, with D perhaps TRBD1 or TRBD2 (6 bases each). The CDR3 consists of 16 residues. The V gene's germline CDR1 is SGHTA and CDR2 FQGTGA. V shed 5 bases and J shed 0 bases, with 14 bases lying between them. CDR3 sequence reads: CASSLRRGDSYNEQFF. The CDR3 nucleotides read TGTGCCAGCAGCCTGAGAAGGGGGGACTCCTACAATGAGCAGTTCTTC.

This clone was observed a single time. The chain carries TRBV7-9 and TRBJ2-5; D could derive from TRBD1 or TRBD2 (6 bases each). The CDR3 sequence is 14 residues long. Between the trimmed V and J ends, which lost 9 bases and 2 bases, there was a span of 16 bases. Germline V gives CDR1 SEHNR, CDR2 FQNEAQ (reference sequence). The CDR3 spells CASTSRGLQETQYF. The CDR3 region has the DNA TGTGCCAGTACCAGCCGGGGGCTTCAAGAGACCCAGTACTTC.

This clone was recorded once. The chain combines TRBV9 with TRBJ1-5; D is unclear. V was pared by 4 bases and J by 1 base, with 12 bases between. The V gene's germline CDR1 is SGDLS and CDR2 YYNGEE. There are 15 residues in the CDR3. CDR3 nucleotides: TGTGCCAGCAGCCCCGGGGATTGGAGCAATCAGCCCCAGCATTTT. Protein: CASSPGDWSNQPQHF. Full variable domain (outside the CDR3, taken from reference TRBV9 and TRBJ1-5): DSGVTQTPKHLITATGQRVTLRCSPRSGDLSVYWYQQSLDQGLQFLIQYYNGEERAKGNILERFSAQQFPDLHSELNLSSLELGDSALYFCASSPGDWSNQPQHFGDGTRLSIL.

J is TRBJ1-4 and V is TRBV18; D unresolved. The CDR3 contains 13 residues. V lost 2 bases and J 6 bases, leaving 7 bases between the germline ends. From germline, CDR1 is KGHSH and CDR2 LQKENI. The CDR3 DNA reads TGTGCCAGCTCACCAGCGGTAGATGAAAAACTGTTTTTT. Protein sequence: CASSPAVDEKLFF.

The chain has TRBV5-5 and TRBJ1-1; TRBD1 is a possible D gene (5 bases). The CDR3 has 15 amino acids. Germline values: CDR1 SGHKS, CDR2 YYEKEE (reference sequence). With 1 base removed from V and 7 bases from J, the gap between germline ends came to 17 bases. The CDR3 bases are TGTGCCAGCAGCTTGTATGGACAAAGGGGAAGTGAAGCTTTCTTT. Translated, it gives CASSLYGQRGSEAFF. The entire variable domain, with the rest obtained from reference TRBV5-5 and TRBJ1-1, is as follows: DAGVTQSPTHLIKTRGQQVTLRCSPISGHKSVSWYQQVLGQGPQFIFQYYEKEERGRGNFPDRFSARQFPNYSSELNVNALLLGDSALYLCASSLYGQRGSEAFFGQGTRLTVV.

The CDR3 DNA reads as TGTGCCAGCTCACCAACCCCGGGACAGGGGAGGGAGACCCAGTACTTC. Amino acid sequence: CASSPTPGQGRETQYF. The chain couples TRBV18 to TRBJ2-5; 10 nucleotides line up with TRBD1. This CDR3 is built from 16 residues. V lost 2 bases, J lost 5 bases, and 8 bases stayed unmatched. The germline CDR1 and CDR2 sequences are KGHSH and LQKENI.

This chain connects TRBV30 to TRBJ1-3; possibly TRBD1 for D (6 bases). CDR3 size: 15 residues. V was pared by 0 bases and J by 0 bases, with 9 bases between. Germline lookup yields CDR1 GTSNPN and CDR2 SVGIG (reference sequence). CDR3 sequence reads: CAWSVRGLSGNTIYF. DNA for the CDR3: TGTGCCTGGAGTGTCCGGGGGCTCTCTGGAAACACCATATATTTT.